This TCR beta chain was observed in a study of Ad26.COV2.S vaccination and SARS-CoV-2 variants. On the study more broadly: Administration of Ad26.COV2.S was intramuscular, either once or twice 56 days apart. General observations from the study: Vaccine recipients showed a spike-specific TCR breadth that was higher than in placebo recipients.

Treatment defined: 19 received Ad26.COV2.S at low or high dose, single or two shots; about five received placebo; per-sample allocation not given. Day 63 following the first vaccine or placebo injection was when the samples were taken. Clones were sequenced by immunoSEQ multiplex PCR, and TCRdb holds only the in-frame ones, with some missing. This table holds about 350,000 clones, 88% found once. About this clone itself: What it binds is not known.

This CDR3 region has 12 residues. Trimming stripped 2 bases from V and 1 base from J, with 3 bases between. Germline V gives CDR1 SNHLY, CDR2 FYNNEI. The sequence derives from a person aged 18 to 65 who received the Ad26.COV2.S COVID-19 vaccine or a placebo. V and J are TRBV2 and TRBJ2-7; D ambiguous. Sequencing was performed on peripheral blood, taken in a trial of Ad26.COV2.S vaccine versus placebo. CDR3 nucleotide sequence: TGTGCCAGCAGTGAATGGTCCTACGAGCAGTACTTC. Its translation: CASSEWSYEQYF.